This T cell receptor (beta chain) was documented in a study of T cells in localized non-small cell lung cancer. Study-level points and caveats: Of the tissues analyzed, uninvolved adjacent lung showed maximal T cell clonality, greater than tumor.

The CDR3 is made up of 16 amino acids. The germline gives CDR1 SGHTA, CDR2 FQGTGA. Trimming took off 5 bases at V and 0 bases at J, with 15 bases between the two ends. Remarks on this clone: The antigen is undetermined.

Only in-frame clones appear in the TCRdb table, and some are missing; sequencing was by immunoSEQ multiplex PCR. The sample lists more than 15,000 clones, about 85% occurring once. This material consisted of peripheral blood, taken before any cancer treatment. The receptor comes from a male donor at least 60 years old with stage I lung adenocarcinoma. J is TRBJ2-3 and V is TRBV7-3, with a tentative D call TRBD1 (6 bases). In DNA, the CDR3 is TGTGCCAGCAGCCCGGGACATACCACTAGCACAGATACGCAGTATTTT. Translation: CASSPGHTTSTDTQYF.